This TCR beta chain was sequenced for a study of cytomegalovirus exposure and HLA in healthy donors. Researchers ran the PCR with 60 Vbeta and 13 Jbeta primers. Produced via immunoSEQ multiplex PCR; TCRdb's table is partial and in-frame only. The table shows approximately 120,000 clones, with 76% occurring only once. This clone was seen just once. V was trimmed by 5 bases and J by 8 bases, leaving 18 bases between them. The CDR3 is made up of 14 amino acids. The germline CDR1 and CDR2 sequences are SEHNR and FQNEAQ (reference sequence). J is TRBJ1-2 and V is TRBV7-9, with D perhaps matching TRBD1 (5 bases). Sequenced sample: PBMCs. The sequence was obtained from a man aged 45 to 65 in good health and CMV-seronegative. The CDR3 spells CASSQDVRGGGYTF. CDR3 DNA: TGTGCCAGCAGCCAGGACGTGCGGGGCGGAGGCTACACCTTC.